The present T cell receptor (beta chain) was sequenced within a study of shared T cell receptors in the human thymus. The table came from immunoSEQ multiplex PCR; TCRdb's copy has only in-frame clones and leaves some out. The repertoire holds 500,000 to 550,000 clones, around three quarters seen once, with less than 0.015% in the top ten. CDR3 length equals 16 residues. Germline V CDR1 and CDR2: ENHRY, SYGVKD. The V gene end was trimmed by 0 bases and the J gene end by 3 bases; junction bases not matched to a gene: 5. This same sample was also taken into another study, of human thymus T cells. That publication notes: Samples came from healthy Finnish infants during open corrective cardiac surgery. The thymus was resected at corrective cardiac surgery. Thymic and blood repertoires appeared to show biased V and J gene usage. Related research described strongly overlapping thymic repertoires in unrelated people.

This clonotype was obtained from a boy under two years old with a congenital heart defect. The chain uses TRBV10-3 and TRBJ2-3; TRBD2 matches at 8 bases. The sample consisted of thymocytes. The CDR3 spells CAISESLAGSTDTQYF. The CDR3 nucleotides read TGTGCCATCAGTGAGTCCTTAGCGGGAAGTACAGATACGCAGTATTTT.